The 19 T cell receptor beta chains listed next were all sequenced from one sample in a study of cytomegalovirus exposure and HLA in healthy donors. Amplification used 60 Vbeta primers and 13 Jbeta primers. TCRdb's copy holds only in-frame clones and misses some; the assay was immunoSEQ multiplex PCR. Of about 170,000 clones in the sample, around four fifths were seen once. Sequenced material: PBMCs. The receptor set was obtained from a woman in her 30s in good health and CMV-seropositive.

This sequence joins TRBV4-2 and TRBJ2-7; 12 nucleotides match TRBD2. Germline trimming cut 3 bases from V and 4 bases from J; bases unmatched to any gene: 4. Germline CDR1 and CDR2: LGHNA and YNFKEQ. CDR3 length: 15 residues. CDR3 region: CASSHLAGGKYEQYF. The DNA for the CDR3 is TGTGCCAGCAGCCACCTAGCGGGAGGGAAGTACGAGCAGTACTTC.

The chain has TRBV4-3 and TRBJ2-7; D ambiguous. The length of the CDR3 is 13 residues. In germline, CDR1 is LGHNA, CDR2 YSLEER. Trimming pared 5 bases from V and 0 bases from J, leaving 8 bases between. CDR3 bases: TGCGCCAGCAGCGCGGCCCTCTCCTACGAGCAGTACTTC. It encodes CASSAALSYEQYF.

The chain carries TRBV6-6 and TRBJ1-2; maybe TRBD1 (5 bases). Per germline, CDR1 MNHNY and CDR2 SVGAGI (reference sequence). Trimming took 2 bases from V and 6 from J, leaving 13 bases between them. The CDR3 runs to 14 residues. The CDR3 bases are TGTGCCAGCAGTTACGGGGCTGGCGAGGATGGCTACACCTTC. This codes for CASSYGAGEDGYTF.

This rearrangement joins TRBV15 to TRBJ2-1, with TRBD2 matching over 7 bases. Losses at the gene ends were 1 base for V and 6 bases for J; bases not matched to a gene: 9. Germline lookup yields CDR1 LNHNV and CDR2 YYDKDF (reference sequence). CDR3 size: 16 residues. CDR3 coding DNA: TGTGCCACCAGCAGAGGCTCGGGACTACCAATCAATGAGCAGTTCTTC. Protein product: CATSRGSGLPINEQFF.

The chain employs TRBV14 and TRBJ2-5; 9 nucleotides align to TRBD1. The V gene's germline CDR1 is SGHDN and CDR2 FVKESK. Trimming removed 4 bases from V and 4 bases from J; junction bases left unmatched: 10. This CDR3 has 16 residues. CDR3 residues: CASSRSTGGVVETQYF. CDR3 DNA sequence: TGTGCCAGCAGCCGGTCGACAGGGGGAGTAGTAGAGACCCAGTACTTC.

DNA of the CDR3: TGCGCCAGCACTCTAGGACTAGCGGGACGTGAGCAGTTCTTC. Its protein is CASTLGLAGREQFF. The rearrangement joins TRBV5-1 to TRBJ2-1, with 12 nucleotides matching TRBD2. V was clipped by 6 bases and J by 9 bases; unmatched bases: 7. CDR3 length equals 14 residues. Germline lookup yields CDR1 SGHRS and CDR2 YFSETQ.

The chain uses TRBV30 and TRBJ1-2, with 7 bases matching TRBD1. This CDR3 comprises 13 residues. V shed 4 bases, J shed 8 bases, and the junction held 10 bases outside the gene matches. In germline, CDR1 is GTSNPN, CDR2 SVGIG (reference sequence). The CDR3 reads CAWNILRTGGYTF. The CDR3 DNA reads TGTGCCTGGAACATACTACGGACAGGCGGCTACACCTTC. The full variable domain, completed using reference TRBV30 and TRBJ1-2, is SQTIHQWPATLVQPVGSPLSLECTVEGTSNPNLYWYRQAAGRGLQLLFYSVGIGQISSEVPQNLSASRPQDRQFILSSKKLLLSDSGFYLCAWNILRTGGYTFGSGTRLTVV.

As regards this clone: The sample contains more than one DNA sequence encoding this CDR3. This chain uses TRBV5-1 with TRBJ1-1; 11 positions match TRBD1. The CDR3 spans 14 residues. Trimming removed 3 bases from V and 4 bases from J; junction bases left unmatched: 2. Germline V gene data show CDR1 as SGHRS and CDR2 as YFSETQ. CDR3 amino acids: CASSSGQGGTEAFF. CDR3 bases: TGCGCCAGCAGCTCGGGACAGGGGGGCACTGAAGCTTTCTTT.

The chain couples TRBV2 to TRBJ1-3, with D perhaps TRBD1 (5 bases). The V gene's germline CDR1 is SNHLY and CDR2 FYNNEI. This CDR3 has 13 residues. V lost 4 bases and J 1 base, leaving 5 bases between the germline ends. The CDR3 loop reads CASSGQSGNTIYF. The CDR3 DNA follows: TGTGCCAGCAGTGGACAGTCTGGAAACACCATATATTTT.

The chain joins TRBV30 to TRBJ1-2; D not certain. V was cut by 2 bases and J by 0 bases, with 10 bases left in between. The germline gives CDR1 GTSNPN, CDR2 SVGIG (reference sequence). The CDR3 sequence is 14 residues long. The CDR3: CAWSPFSSNYGYTF. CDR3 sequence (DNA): TGTGCCTGGAGTCCTTTTAGCTCTAACTATGGCTACACCTTC.

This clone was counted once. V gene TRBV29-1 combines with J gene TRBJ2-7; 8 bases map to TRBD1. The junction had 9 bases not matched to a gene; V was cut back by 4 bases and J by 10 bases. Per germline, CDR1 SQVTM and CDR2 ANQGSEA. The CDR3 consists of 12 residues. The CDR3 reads CSVGDRGEEQYF. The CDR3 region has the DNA TGCAGCGTTGGTGACAGGGGTGAGGAACAGTACTTC.

The CDR3 loop is CASSRDGPSSTDTQYF. The CDR3 DNA follows: TGCGCCAGCAGCAGGGATGGGCCCAGCAGCACAGATACGCAGTATTTT. The chain recombines TRBV10-1 with TRBJ2-3, with a weak D call TRBD1 (5 bases). Germline CDR1 is WNHNN and CDR2 is SYGVQD (reference sequence). V dropped 6 bases and J dropped 0 bases, with 16 bases sitting between them. The length of the CDR3 is 16 residues.

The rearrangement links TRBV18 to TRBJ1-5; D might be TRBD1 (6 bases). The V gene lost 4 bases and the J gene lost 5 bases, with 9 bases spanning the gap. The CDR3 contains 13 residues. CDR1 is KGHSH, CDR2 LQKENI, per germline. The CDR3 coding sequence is TGTGCCAGCTCACAGGGGGGGGATCAGCCCCAGCATTTT. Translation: CASSQGGDQPQHF.

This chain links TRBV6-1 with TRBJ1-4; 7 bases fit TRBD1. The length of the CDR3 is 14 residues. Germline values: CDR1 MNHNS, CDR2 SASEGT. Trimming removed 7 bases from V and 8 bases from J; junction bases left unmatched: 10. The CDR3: CASTQGGPLEKLFF. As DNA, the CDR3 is TGTGCCAGCACCCAGGGGGGACCTCTCGAAAAACTGTTTTTT.

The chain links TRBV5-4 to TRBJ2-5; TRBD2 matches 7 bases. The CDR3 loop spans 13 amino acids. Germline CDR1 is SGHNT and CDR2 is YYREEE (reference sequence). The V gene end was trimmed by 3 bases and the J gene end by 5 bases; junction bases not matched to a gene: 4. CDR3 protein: CASSWGGRETQYF. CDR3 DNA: TGTGCCAGCAGCTGGGGGGGTCGGGAGACCCAGTACTTC.

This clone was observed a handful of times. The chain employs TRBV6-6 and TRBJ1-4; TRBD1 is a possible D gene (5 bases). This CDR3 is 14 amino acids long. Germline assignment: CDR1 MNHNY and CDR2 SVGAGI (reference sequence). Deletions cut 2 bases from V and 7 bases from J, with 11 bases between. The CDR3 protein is CASSYRGVTEKLFF. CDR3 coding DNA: TGTGCCAGCAGTTACCGGGGGGTGACTGAAAAACTGTTTTTT.

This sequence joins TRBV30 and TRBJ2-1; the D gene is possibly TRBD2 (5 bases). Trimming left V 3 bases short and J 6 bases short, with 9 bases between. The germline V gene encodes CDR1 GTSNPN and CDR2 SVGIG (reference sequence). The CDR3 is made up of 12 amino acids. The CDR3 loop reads CAWRDFFNEQFF. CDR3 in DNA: TGTGCCTGGAGGGACTTCTTCAATGAGCAGTTCTTC.

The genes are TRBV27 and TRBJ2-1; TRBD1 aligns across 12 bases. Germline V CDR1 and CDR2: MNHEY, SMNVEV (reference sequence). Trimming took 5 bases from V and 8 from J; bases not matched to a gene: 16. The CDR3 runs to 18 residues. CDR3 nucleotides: TGTGCCAGCAGTCTCCTCTACTCCGGGACAGGGGGCGCGTATGAGCAGTTCTTC. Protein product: CASSLLYSGTGGAYEQFF.

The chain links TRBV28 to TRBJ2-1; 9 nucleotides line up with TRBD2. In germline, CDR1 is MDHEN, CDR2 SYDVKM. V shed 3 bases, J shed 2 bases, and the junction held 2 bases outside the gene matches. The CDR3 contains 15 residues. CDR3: CASSFSGSPYNEQFF. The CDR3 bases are TGTGCCAGCAGTTTTAGCGGGAGCCCCTACAATGAGCAGTTCTTC. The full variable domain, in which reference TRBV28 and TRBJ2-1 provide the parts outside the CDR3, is DVKVTQSSRYLVKRTGEKVFLECVQDMDHENMFWYRQDPGLGLRLIYFSYDVKMKEKGDIPEGYSVSREKKERFSLILESASTNQTSMYLCASSFSGSPYNEQFFGPGTRLTVL.